This T cell receptor beta chain was identified during a study of shared clonotypes between healthy human individuals. About the research overall: Donors consisted of two women and a few men between 18 and 49.

In regard to this clone: Antigen: not known.

Selected positively for CCR7 and CD45RO-negative, naive CD8 cells excluded terminally differentiated effector memory CD45RA+ cells. Study observations and caveats: Relative to clonotypes present in all four donors, those not shared had lower generation probabilities.

The authors distributed each subset's genomic DNA evenly over several immunoSEQ plates. Method: immunoSEQ multiplex PCR; TCRdb's copy keeps in-frame clones and lacks some. The table shows about 580,000 clones, with roughly 98% occurring only once. The germline CDR1 and CDR2 sequences are SGHTA and FQGNSA. With 5 bases removed from V and 3 bases from J, the gap between germline ends came to 11 bases. CDR3 length: 13 residues. This TCR derives from a man aged 25-45 years in good health. The sample was naive CD8+ T cells sorted from blood. This chain uses TRBV7-2 with TRBJ2-7; D gene uncertain. The CDR3 sequence is CASSPTVGYEQYF. The CDR3 nucleotides read TGTGCCAGCAGCCCAACAGTAGGCTACGAGCAGTACTTC.